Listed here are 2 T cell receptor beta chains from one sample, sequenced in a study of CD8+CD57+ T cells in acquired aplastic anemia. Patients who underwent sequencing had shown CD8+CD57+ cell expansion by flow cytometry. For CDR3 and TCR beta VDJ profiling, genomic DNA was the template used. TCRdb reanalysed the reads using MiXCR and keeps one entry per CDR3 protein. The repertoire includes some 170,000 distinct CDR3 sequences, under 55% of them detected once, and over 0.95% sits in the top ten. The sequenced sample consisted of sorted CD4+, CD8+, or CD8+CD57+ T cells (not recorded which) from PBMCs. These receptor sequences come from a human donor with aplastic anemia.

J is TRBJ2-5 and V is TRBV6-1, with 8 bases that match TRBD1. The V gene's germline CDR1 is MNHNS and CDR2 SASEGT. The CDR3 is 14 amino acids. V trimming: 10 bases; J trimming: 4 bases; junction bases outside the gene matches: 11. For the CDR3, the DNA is TGTGCCACCACTACGATTACAGGGGGAGAGACCCAGTACTTC. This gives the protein CATTTITGGETQYF.

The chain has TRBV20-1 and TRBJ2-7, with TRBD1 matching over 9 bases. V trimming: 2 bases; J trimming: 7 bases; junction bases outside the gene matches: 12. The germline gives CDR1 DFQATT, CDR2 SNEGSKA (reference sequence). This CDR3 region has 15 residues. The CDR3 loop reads CSARSGQGTSAEQYF. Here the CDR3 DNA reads TGCAGTGCTAGAAGCGGACAGGGGACATCTGCGGAGCAGTACTTC.